The 9 T cell receptor beta chains below come from one sample, sequenced in a study of OX40 agonist ivuxolimab in advanced cancers. TCRdb's copy holds only in-frame clones and misses some; the assay was immunoSEQ multiplex PCR. The sample consists of some 97,000 clones, over 75% of them appearing once. Here the sequenced sample was CD4+ or CD8+ T cells sorted from blood, taken in a trial of the OX40 agonist ivuxolimab. The receptor source for this set is an adult with an advanced solid tumor such as melanoma, head and neck, liver or kidney cancer.

The chain combines TRBV14 with TRBJ1-2; D remains ambiguous. V lost 0 bases and J 0 bases, leaving 8 bases between the germline ends. Germline loops: CDR1 SGHDN, CDR2 FVKESK. The CDR3 sequence is 15 residues long. The CDR3 DNA is TGTGCCAGCAGCCAAGATATCAGGCCTAACTATGGCTACACCTTC. It codes for CASSQDIRPNYGYTF.

The chain employs TRBV28 and TRBJ2-7, with TRBD1 matching over 8 bases. The V gene's germline CDR1 is MDHEN and CDR2 SYDVKM. The trim removed 5 bases at V and 3 bases at J, leaving 9 bases unmatched. The CDR3 is made up of 15 amino acids. The CDR3 spells CASSQLQGVNYEQYF. CDR3 sequence (DNA): TGTGCCAGCAGTCAGTTACAGGGGGTGAACTACGAGCAGTACTTC.

The chain links TRBV19 to TRBJ1-2; perhaps TRBD1 as D (6 bases). Trimming stripped 7 bases from V and 7 bases from J, with 13 bases between. In germline, CDR1 is LNHDA, CDR2 SQIVND (reference sequence). The CDR3 consists of 12 residues. The CDR3 protein is CASTQGLGGYTF. The CDR3 DNA reads TGTGCCAGTACACAGGGATTGGGTGGCTACACCTTC.

The chain has TRBV9 and TRBJ2-2, with D hard to call. Germline V gene data show CDR1 as SGDLS and CDR2 as YYNGEE. The V end lost 1 base, the J end lost 1 base, and 8 bases lay between the germline ends. CDR3 length: 15 residues. CDR3 in DNA: TGTGCCAGCAGCGTATGGCACTTGAACACCGGGGAGCTGTTTTTT. It yields the protein CASSVWHLNTGELFF.

The chain has TRBV29-1 and TRBJ2-7; 9 nucleotides line up with TRBD1. Germline loops: CDR1 SQVTM, CDR2 ANQGSEA. The CDR3 length is 13 residues. The J segment lost 0 bases and the V segment lost 7 bases, leaving 4 bases of the junction unmatched. The CDR3 bases are TGCAGCGCAGGGACAGGGAGCTCCTACGAGCAGTACTTC. Translation: CSAGTGSSYEQYF.

This clone has a single count. V usage is TRBV5-4 and J usage is TRBJ1-1, with TRBD1 matching 7 bases. This CDR3 is built from 14 residues. Germline CDR1 and CDR2: SGHNT and YYREEE (reference sequence). With V trimmed by 4 bases and J by 10 bases, 13 bases remained unmatched. CDR3 amino acids: CASSPRDSISGAFF. In DNA, the CDR3 is TGTGCCAGCAGCCCACGGGACAGTATTTCTGGAGCTTTCTTT. The entire variable domain, with the rest obtained from reference TRBV5-4 and TRBJ1-1, is as follows: ETGVTQSPTHLIKTRGQQVTLRCSSQSGHNTVSWYQQALGQGPQFIFQYYREEENGRGNFPPRFSGLQFPNYSSELNVNALELDDSALYLCASSPRDSISGAFFGQGTRLTVV.

The V and J genes are TRBV7-2 and TRBJ2-3; 8 bases map to TRBD2. Germline loops: CDR1 SGHTA, CDR2 FQGNSA. CDR3 length: 16 residues. The junction had 6 bases not matched to a gene; V was cut back by 2 bases and J by 2 bases. The CDR3 DNA reads TGTGCCAGCAGCTTACGTCGCGGGAGGAACACAGATACGCAGTATTTT. Translating gives CASSLRRGRNTDTQYF.

The chain couples TRBV10-3 to TRBJ1-4; D unresolved. The CDR3 loop spans 12 amino acids. V was cut by 8 bases and J by 1 base, with 5 bases left in between. Germline V gene lookup returns CDR1 ENHRY and CDR2 SYGVKD. CDR3 sequence (DNA): TGTGCCATCGGGGTAACTAATGAAAAACTGTTTTTT. Its protein is CAIGVTNEKLFF.

This chain connects TRBV10-2 to TRBJ2-1, with 7 bases aligning to TRBD2. The V gene end was trimmed by 7 bases and the J gene end by 7 bases; junction bases not matched to a gene: 10. Germline lookup yields CDR1 WSHSY and CDR2 SAAADI. The CDR3 sequence is 14 residues long. In DNA form, the CDR3 reads TGCGCCAGCACTTTGGGGGGAGGGCCGAATGAGCAGTTCTTC. Its protein product is CASTLGGGPNEQFF.